The 7 T cell receptor beta chains in this list originate from one sample, sequenced in a study of T cell changes during pregnancy in multiple sclerosis. Repertoires were generated with immunoSEQ multiplex PCR, while TCRdb's copy carries only in-frame clones and drops some. The sample shows approximately 40,000 clones, about 90% of them seen only once. This material consisted of CD4+ T cells from peripheral blood mononuclear cells, taken in the third trimester of pregnancy. Receptor source: a female donor with multiple sclerosis, enrolled in a pregnancy study.

The chain employs TRBV18 and TRBJ2-7, with 10 bases fitting TRBD2. The CDR3 spans 15 residues. J lost 2 bases, V lost 5 bases, and 6 bases had no gene match. Germline CDR1 reads KGHSH; CDR2 reads LQKENI. This CDR3 reads CASSDSGRVTYEQYF. The CDR3 region has the DNA TGTGCCAGCTCAGACAGCGGGAGGGTAACCTACGAGCAGTACTTC.

J is TRBJ1-3 and V is TRBV5-4; D is unresolved. This CDR3 has 16 amino acids. Trimming cost V 0 bases and J 1 base, with 11 bases left between them. Germline V gene sequence: CDR1 SGHNT, CDR2 YYREEE (reference sequence). The CDR3: CASSLGAPSSGNTIYF. The DNA of the CDR3 is TGTGCCAGCAGCTTGGGGGCCCCGTCGTCTGGAAACACCATATATTTT.

This clone came up once. This chain links TRBV5-6 with TRBJ1-2, with 8 bases matching TRBD1. With 3 bases clipped from V and 4 bases from J, the junction kept 5 bases outside the gene matches. Germline V gives CDR1 SGHDT, CDR2 YYEEEE. The length of the CDR3 is 14 residues. CDR3 sequence (DNA): TGTGCCAGCAGCTACCGGACAGGGCCCTATGGCTACACCTTC. Translating it yields CASSYRTGPYGYTF. Complete variable domain (other parts from reference TRBV5-6 and TRBJ1-2): DAGVTQSPTHLIKTRGQQVTLRCSPKSGHDTVSWYQQALGQGPQFIFQYYEEEERQRGNFPDRFSGHQFPNYSSELNVNALLLGDSALYLCASSYRTGPYGYTFGSGTRLTVV.

The rearrangement joins TRBV10-3 to TRBJ2-1; 10 positions match TRBD2. Trimming cost V 4 bases and J 6 bases; bases outside gene matches: 6. Germline loops: CDR1 ENHRY, CDR2 SYGVKD. The CDR3 is 15 residues long. The CDR3 DNA reads TGTGCCATCAGTGGGGGTAGCGGGAGGTTCAATGAGCAGTTCTTC. The encoded protein is CAISGGSGRFNEQFF.

The chain carries TRBV30 and TRBJ2-1, with 8 bases identical to TRBD2. This CDR3 contains 14 residues. Per germline, CDR1 GTSNPN and CDR2 SVGIG (reference sequence). The V gene end was trimmed by 0 bases and the J gene end by 6 bases; junction bases not matched to a gene: 4. The CDR3, as DNA: TGTGCCTGGAGTGTCAGCGGGAGATTCAATGAGCAGTTCTTC. This encodes CAWSVSGRFNEQFF.

This rearrangement joins TRBV5-4 to TRBJ2-5, with TRBD1 matching over 9 bases. Germline lookup yields CDR1 SGHNT and CDR2 YYREEE (reference sequence). This CDR3 contains 15 residues. V was clipped by 4 bases and J by 5 bases; unmatched bases: 9. CDR3 in DNA: TGTGCCAGCAGCACCAGCCAGACAGGGGGGGAGACCCAGTACTTC. Residues: CASSTSQTGGETQYF.

The rearrangement uses TRBV19 and TRBJ1-2; D perhaps matches TRBD1 (5 bases). V was shortened by 5 bases and J by 7 bases, with 14 bases between the two germline ends. Germline V CDR1 and CDR2: LNHDA, SQIVND (reference sequence). This CDR3 is 13 amino acids long. CDR3 sequence: CASSVSGIGGYTF. The DNA for the CDR3 is TGTGCCAGTAGTGTTTCAGGGATCGGTGGCTACACCTTC.